This passage covers 7 T cell receptor beta chains from one sample sequenced in a study of blood T cell repertoires in COVID-19. The method was immunoSEQ multiplex PCR; TCRdb's version includes in-frame clones alone and lacks a portion of them. The sample comprises 9,000 to 15,000 clones, 70% to 75% of which are singletons, and roughly 5.6% rests with the top ten. Sequencing used peripheral blood. The receptors here all came from a man in his fifties or sixties with COVID-19, enrolled during active disease.

The rearrangement uses TRBV18 and TRBJ2-2; D not certain. Germline V gene data show CDR1 as KGHSH and CDR2 as LQKENI. This CDR3 contains 13 residues. Trimming took off 2 bases at V and 5 bases at J, with 6 bases between the two ends. CDR3 in amino acids: CASSPAPTGELFF. The CDR3 nucleotides are TGTGCCAGCTCACCAGCGCCGACCGGGGAGCTGTTTTTT.

The CDR3 is CASSPWGGSGANVLTF. The CDR3 nucleotides are TGTGCCAGCAGCCCGTGGGGGGGCTCTGGGGCCAACGTCCTGACTTTC. The V and J genes are TRBV7-6 and TRBJ2-6; TRBD2 matches at 7 bases. Looked up from germline, CDR1 is SGHVS and CDR2 is FNYEAQ. CDR3 length equals 16 residues. Losses at the gene ends were 5 bases for V and 0 bases for J; bases not matched to a gene: 4.

The chain joins TRBV6-5 to TRBJ2-3, with 7 bases lining up with TRBD2. CDR1 is MNHEY, CDR2 SVGAGI, per germline. After removal of 2 bases from V and 9 bases from J, the junction contained 14 bases not matched to a gene. The CDR3 length is 16 residues. CDR3: CASSYRKGLPGGTQYF. Here the CDR3 DNA reads TGTGCCAGCAGTTACAGGAAGGGACTACCGGGGGGAACGCAGTATTTT.

The V and J genes are TRBV7-3 and TRBJ2-7, with D perhaps matching TRBD2 (5 bases). V gave up 5 bases and J gave up 3 bases, with 14 bases separating them. The CDR3 spans 14 residues. Germline CDR1 is SGHTA and CDR2 is FQGTGA. The CDR3 sequence is CASSQRTPIYEQYV. CDR3 in DNA: TGTGCCAGCAGCCAGAGGACTCCAATCTACGAGCAGTACGTC.

The chain combines TRBV18 with TRBJ2-1; D gene unclear. There are 14 residues in the CDR3. CDR1 KGHSH and CDR2 LQKENI come from the germline V gene. V dropped 2 bases and J dropped 3 bases, with 8 bases sitting between them. For the CDR3, the DNA is TGTGCCAGCTCACCAATAAGGAGCTACAATGAGCAGTTCTTC. Translation: CASSPIRSYNEQFF. Using reference TRBV18 and TRBJ2-1 for the parts outside the CDR3, the full variable domain is NAGVMQNPRHLVRRRGQEARLRCSPMKGHSHVYWYRQLPEEGLKFMVYLQKENIIDESGMPKERFSAEFPKEGPSILRIQQVVRGDSAAYFCASSPIRSYNEQFFGPGTRLTVL.

This clone was detected only a few times. This chain joins TRBV7-2 and TRBJ2-2; the D gene is possibly TRBD1 (6 bases). This CDR3 spans 14 amino acids. Trimming stripped 2 bases from V and 7 bases from J, with 11 bases between. Germline assignment: CDR1 SGHTA and CDR2 FQGNSA. This chain's CDR3 is CASSLSGGDGELFF. The CDR3 DNA reads TGTGCCAGCAGCTTATCTGGGGGCGACGGGGAGCTGTTTTTT.

The chain employs TRBV7-2 and TRBJ2-7; 7 positions match TRBD1. Germline trimming cut 5 bases from V and 6 bases from J; bases unmatched to any gene: 13. CDR3 size: 15 residues. CDR1 SGHTA and CDR2 FQGNSA come from the germline V gene. CDR3 DNA sequence: TGTGCCAGCAGCCCTCGACAGGGAAATCCTCTCGAGCAGTACTTC. This translates into CASSPRQGNPLEQYF.